Listed below are T cell receptor beta chains from one sample, sequenced in a study of early T cells in non-severe SARS-CoV-2 infection. From the 5' RACE reads, TCRdb called clonotypes with MiXCR, one entry per CDR3 protein. The sample includes about 77,000 distinct CDR3 sequences, around 9.9% of them seen just once. The sequenced sample was whole blood. These receptors all come from an adult who was a healthcare worker with PCR-confirmed SARS-CoV-2 infection or an uninfected control (not recorded which). Both conserved end residues are part of each CDR3.

v_call: TRBV7-2
cdr3_aa: CASSPSMAQETQYF

v_call: TRBV6-1
cdr3_aa: CASSEEEDTGALTHTNNEQFF

v_call: TRBV3-1
cdr3_aa: CASSLMGSTDTQYF

v_call: TRBV14
cdr3_aa: CASSQTSGRPTYNEQFF

v_call: TRBV20-1
cdr3_aa: CSASSGAADTQYF

v_call: TRBV5-1
cdr3_aa: CASSYQAQNPYNEQFF

v_call: TRBV10-3
cdr3_aa: CAISLPGYNEQFF

v_call: TRBV24-1
cdr3_aa: CATSTQGRDTGELFF

v_call: TRBV28
cdr3_aa: CASSLYRRDPETQYF

v_call: TRBV5-1
cdr3_aa: CASSLMPMTGAPGLAGISYEQYF

v_call: TRBV6-2/TRBV6-3
cdr3_aa: CASSLLAEGDYNEQFF

v_call: TRBV10-3
cdr3_aa: CAISDAYEQYF

v_call: TRBV7-7
cdr3_aa: CASSRSSGSRETQYF

v_call: TRBV11-2
cdr3_aa: CASSHPRPVHTEAFF

v_call: TRBV4-1
cdr3_aa: CASSQDSTYNEQFF

v_call: TRBV14
cdr3_aa: CASSLERGYYNEQFF

v_call: TRBV9
cdr3_aa: CASSGPNTDTQYF

v_call: TRBV19
cdr3_aa: CASSRRSGTDTQYF

v_call: TRBV28
cdr3_aa: CASSFTGEAGGDEQYF

v_call: TRBV4-2
cdr3_aa: CASSQTRSDGRDTQYF

v_call: TRBV20-1
cdr3_aa: CSARSPGTVLTYEQYF

v_call: TRBV5-1
cdr3_aa: CASSDSDNSPLHF

v_call: TRBV11-2
cdr3_aa: CASSLEWKGTKFNTQYF

v_call: TRBV7-9
cdr3_aa: CASSLGGPYGYTF

v_call: TRBV2
cdr3_aa: CASSDAGNTIYF

v_call: TRBV6-4
cdr3_aa: CASSEDAESYNEQFF

v_call: TRBV20-1
cdr3_aa: CSASRTATPQLFF

v_call: TRBV7-2
cdr3_aa: CASTPKETQYF

v_call: TRBV2
cdr3_aa: CASRGQIEQYF

v_call: TRBV6-1
cdr3_aa: CASAGKNIQYF

v_call: TRBV4-2
cdr3_aa: CASSHTAGGNYEQYF

v_call: TRBV25-1
cdr3_aa: CASSASTGELFF

v_call: TRBV28
cdr3_aa: CASSPLWREGWDTQYF

v_call: TRBV5-1
cdr3_aa: CASSLPSGITDTQYF

v_call: TRBV24-1
cdr3_aa: CATSLTGGRDEQFF

v_call: TRBV10-3
cdr3_aa: CAISEAGSGNTIYF

v_call: TRBV12-3/TRBV12-4
cdr3_aa: CASSFGTGLNEQFF

v_call: TRBV10-2
cdr3_aa: CASRDRANEQFF

v_call: TRBV6-1
cdr3_aa: CASGPVAGGHREQFF

v_call: TRBV27
cdr3_aa: CASSLSRGNQPQHF

v_call: TRBV20-1
cdr3_aa: CSAPGQVTDTQYF

v_call: TRBV28
cdr3_aa: CARSRDTNTGELFF

v_call: TRBV9
cdr3_aa: CASSVRMAGGLENTQYF

v_call: TRBV5-1
cdr3_aa: CASRVQGAAYGYTF

v_call: TRBV7-8
cdr3_aa: CASSSAGQPQHF

v_call: TRBV27
cdr3_aa: CASRQGAPNTEAFF

v_call: TRBV27
cdr3_aa: CASRPVRGLTEAFF

v_call: TRBV28
cdr3_aa: CASSRDRFAFF

v_call: TRBV5-5
cdr3_aa: CASFDGGRTDTQYF

v_call: TRBV10-3
cdr3_aa: CATTLAGVGDTQYF

v_call: TRBV5-4
cdr3_aa: CASSPGGRPSYEQYF

v_call: TRBV12-5
cdr3_aa: CASSSGPTYEQYF

v_call: TRBV12-3/TRBV12-4
cdr3_aa: CASTLWGASSNEQFF

v_call: TRBV27
cdr3_aa: CASSLNGGYYGYTF